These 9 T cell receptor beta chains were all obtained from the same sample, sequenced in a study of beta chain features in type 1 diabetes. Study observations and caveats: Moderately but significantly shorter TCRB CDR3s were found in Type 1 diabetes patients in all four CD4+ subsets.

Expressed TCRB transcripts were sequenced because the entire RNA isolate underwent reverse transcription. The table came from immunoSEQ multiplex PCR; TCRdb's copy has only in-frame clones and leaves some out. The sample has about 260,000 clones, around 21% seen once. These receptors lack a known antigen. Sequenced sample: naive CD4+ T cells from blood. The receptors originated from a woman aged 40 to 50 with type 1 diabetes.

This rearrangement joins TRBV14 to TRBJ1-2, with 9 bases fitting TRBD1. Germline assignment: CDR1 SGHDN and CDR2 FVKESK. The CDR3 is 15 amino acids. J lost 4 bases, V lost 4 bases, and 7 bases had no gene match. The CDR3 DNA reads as TGTGCCAGCAGCCCTCCCACAGGGGGCACCTATGGCTACACCTTC. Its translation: CASSPPTGGTYGYTF.

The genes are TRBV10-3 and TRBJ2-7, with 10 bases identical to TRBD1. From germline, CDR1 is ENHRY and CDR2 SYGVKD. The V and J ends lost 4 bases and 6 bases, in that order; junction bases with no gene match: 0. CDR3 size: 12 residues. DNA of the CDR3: TGTGCCATCAGTGGGACAGGGGGCGAGCAGTACTTC. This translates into CAISGTGGEQYF.

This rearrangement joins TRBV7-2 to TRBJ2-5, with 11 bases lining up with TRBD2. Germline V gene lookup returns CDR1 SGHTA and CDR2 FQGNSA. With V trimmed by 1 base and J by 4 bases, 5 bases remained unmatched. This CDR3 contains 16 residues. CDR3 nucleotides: TGTGCCAGCAGCTTAGATAGCGGGGGGGCCCTAGAGACCCAGTACTTC. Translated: CASSLDSGGALETQYF.

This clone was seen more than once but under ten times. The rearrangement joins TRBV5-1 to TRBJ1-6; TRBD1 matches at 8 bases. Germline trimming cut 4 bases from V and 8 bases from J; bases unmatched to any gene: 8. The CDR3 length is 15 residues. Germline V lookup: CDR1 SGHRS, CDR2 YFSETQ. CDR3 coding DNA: TGCGCCAGCAGCCTGATGACAGGGGCGGATTCACCCCTCCACTTT. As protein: CASSLMTGADSPLHF.

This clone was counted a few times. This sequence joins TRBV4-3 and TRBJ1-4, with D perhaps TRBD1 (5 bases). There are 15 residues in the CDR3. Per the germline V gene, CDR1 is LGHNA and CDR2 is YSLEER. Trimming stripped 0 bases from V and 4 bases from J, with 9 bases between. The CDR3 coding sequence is TGCGCCAGCAGCCAAGAAACAGGACGTAATGAAAAACTGTTTTTT. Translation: CASSQETGRNEKLFF.

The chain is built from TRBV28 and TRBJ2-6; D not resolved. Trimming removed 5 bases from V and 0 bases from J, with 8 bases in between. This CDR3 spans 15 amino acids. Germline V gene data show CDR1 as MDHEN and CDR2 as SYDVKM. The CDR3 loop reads CASSPANSGANVLTF. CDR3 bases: TGTGCCAGCAGTCCCGCGAACTCTGGGGCCAACGTCCTGACTTTC.

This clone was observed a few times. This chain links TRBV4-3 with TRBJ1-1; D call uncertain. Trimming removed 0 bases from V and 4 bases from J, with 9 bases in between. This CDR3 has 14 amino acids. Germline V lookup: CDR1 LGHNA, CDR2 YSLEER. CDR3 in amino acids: CASSQDKRGTEAFF. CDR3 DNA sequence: TGCGCCAGCAGCCAAGATAAAAGAGGCACTGAAGCTTTCTTT.

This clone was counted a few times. CDR3: CASSVVRREWGNQPQHF. In DNA form, the CDR3 reads TGTGCCAGCAGCGTAGTAAGGCGGGAGTGGGGCAATCAGCCCCAGCATTTT. The rearrangement joins TRBV21-1 to TRBJ1-5. TRBV21-1 is noted as a pseudogene. The length of the CDR3 is 17 residues.

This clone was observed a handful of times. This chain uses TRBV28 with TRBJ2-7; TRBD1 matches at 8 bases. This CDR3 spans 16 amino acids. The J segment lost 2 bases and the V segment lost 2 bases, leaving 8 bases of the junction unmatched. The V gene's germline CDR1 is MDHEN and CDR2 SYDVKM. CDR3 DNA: TGTGCCAGCAGTTTACCTCAGGGGGCGGGGACCTACGAGCAGTACTTC. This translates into CASSLPQGAGTYEQYF.